These T cell receptor beta chains were read from a single sample in a study of beta chain features in type 1 diabetes. Only in-frame clones appear in the TCRdb table, and some are missing; sequencing was by immunoSEQ multiplex PCR. The top ten hold 0.017% of the sample, which has roughly 260,000 clones, roughly 11% seen once. Sequencing used naive CD4+ T cells from blood. These TCRs come from a man aged 30 to 39 with type 1 diabetes. The CDR3 runs from the conserved cysteine through the conserved F or W.

v_gene	j_gene	CDR3aa
TRBV9	TRBJ2-5	CASSPLGGPGETQYF
TRBV18	TRBJ1-1	CASSHSNTEAFF
TRBV18	TRBJ1-6	CASSPNAGQNSPLHF
TRBV2	TRBJ1-6	CASSERGGPNLHF
TRBV25-1	TRBJ2-7	CASSDGGGSDEQYF
TRBV9	TRBJ2-5	CASSVGDTTLSKTQYF
TRBV7-2	TRBJ2-7	CASSRGGRNEQYF
TRBV7-2	TRBJ2-2	CASSSQGPGELFF
TRBV7-9	TRBJ2-5	CASRLVGGRETQYF
TRBV5-4	TRBJ2-3	CASSLAGEITQYF
TRBV9	TRBJ2-2	CASRTGQPNTGELFF
TRBV7-3	TRBJ1-2	CASSHDSNYGYTF
TRBV18	TRBJ1-1	CASSPTGNTEAFF
TRBV30	TRBJ1-6	CAWSRRGQMNYNSPLHF
TRBV6-6	TRBJ2-7	CASSRDRQAEQYF
TRBV29-1	TRBJ1-1	CSVHSLGDRENTEAFF
TRBV4-3	TRBJ1-4	CASSQDPGQGAEKLFF
TRBV2	TRBJ2-3	CASKARAGGLRDTQYF
TRBV29-1	TRBJ2-2	CSAVYSMNTGELFF
TRBV5-1	TRBJ2-5	CASSTTGGLQETQYF
TRBV28	TRBJ1-1	CASTTPSAGGPIEAFF
TRBV6-5	TRBJ1-1	CASSPPGGAEAFF
TRBV6-5	TRBJ2-7	CASSPQGNSYEQYF
TRBV9	TRBJ2-5	CASSARTSGGPFQETQYF
TRBV27	TRBJ1-6	CASTRRTGADSPLHF
TRBV18	TRBJ2-4	CASSPPGQGSKNIQYF
TRBV9	TRBJ1-1	CASNPGGPKYTEAFF
TRBV27	TRBJ2-5	CASSFQDQETQYF
TRBV9	TRBJ1-1	CASSVATTTEAFF
TRBV19	TRBJ1-2	CASSSTGYGYTF
TRBV29-1	TRBJ2-7	CSAGTAYEQYF
TRBV27	TRBJ2-3	CASSVTDSTDTQYF
TRBV2	TRBJ2-1	CASSEKGGREQFF
TRBV7-9	TRBJ1-5	CASSLMGAGQPQHF
TRBV15	TRBJ1-6	CATSLPTGNSPLHF
TRBV7-9	TRBJ2-7	CASSLGALSEQYF
TRBV18	TRBJ2-7	CASSPSQVVYEQYF
TRBV4-2	TRBJ2-3	CASSQDAGGLTDTQYF
TRBV11-1	TRBJ2-1	CASSVGSHSGGSGIF
TRBV9	TRBJ2-2	CASSRASGQNTGELFF
TRBV9	TRBJ2-2	CASSPTGGGTGELFF
TRBV28	TRBJ2-7	CASSLIPSGGIYEQYF
TRBV7-8	TRBJ2-1	CASSFLSGGSEQFF
TRBV6-1	TRBJ1-1	CASTPNRDWGVEAFF
TRBV15	TRBJ2-2	CATTRGQNTGELFF
TRBV7-9	TRBJ2-7	CASSLGGSTYEQYF
TRBV25-1	TRBJ1-6	CASSDRDRGNSPLHF
TRBV11-1	TRBJ1-2	CASSPRGTDYGYTF
TRBV5-5	TRBJ2-3	CASSLLGAPSTDTQYF
TRBV6-5	TRBJ2-7	CASSYSEQSYEQYF
TRBV11-3	TRBJ2-5	CASSYDSGGETQYF